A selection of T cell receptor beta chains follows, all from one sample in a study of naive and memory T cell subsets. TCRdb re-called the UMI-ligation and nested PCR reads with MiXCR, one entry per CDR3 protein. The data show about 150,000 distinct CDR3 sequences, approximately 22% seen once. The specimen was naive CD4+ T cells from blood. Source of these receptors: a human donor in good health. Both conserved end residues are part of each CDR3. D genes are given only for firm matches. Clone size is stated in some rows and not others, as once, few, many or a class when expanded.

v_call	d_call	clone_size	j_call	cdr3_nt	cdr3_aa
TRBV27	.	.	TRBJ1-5	TGTGCCAGCAGTTTAAGGCGGCAGAATCAGCCCCAGCATTTT	CASSLRRQNQPQHF
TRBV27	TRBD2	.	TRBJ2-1	TGTGCCAGCAGTGTCGGCGGGAGAGTGAATGAGCAGTTCTTC	CASSVGGRVNEQFF
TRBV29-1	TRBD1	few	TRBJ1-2	TGCAGCGTCCTAACAGGGGGCGCAAACCATGGCTACACCTTC	CSVLTGGANHGYTF
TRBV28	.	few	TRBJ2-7	TGTGCCAGCAGTCGCCCCGAGAGGGGATACGAGCAGTACTTC	CASSRPERGYEQYF
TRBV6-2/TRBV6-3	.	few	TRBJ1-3	TGTGCCAGCAATGAAGTCGGGAACACCATATATTTT	CASNEVGNTIYF
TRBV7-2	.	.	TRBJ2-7	TGTGCCAGCAGCAAACAACAGGGTCTCTCCTACGAGCAGTACTTC	CASSKQQGLSYEQYF
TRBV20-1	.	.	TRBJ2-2	TGCAGTGCTAGAGGACCGACTAGTCCGAACACCGGGGAGCTGTTTTTT	CSARGPTSPNTGELFF
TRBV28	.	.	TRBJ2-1	TGTGCCAGCAGTTCTCTCCCGTTAGGAGGATTGGAGCAGTTCTTC	CASSSLPLGGLEQFF
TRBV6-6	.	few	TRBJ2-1	TGTGCCAGCAGTTACTCGACAGGGAGGGGGGGAAAAGAGCAGTTCTTC	CASSYSTGRGGKEQFF
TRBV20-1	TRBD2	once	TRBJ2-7	TGCAGTGCTAGAGACCCACTAGCGGGAGACCAATACGAGCAGTACTTC	CSARDPLAGDQYEQYF
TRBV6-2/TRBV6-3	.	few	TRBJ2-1	TGTGCCAGCAGGGCTAGCGCGTACAATGAGCAGTTCTTC	CASRASAYNEQFF
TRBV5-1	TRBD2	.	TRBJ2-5	TGCGCCAGCAGCTTGTCACTAGCGAGACAAGAGACCCAGTACTTC	CASSLSLARQETQYF
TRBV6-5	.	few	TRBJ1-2	TGTGCCAGCAGTTACTCGGAGGAGAGCTATGGCTACACCTTC	CASSYSEESYGYTF
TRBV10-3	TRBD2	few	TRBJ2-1	TGTGCCATCAGCCCCCTAGCGGGAAATGAGCAGTTCTTC	CAISPLAGNEQFF
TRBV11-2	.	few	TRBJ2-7	TGTGCCAGCAGCGGACAGTTTGGGAGCTACGAGCAGTACTTC	CASSGQFGSYEQYF
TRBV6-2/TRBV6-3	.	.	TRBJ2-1	TGTGCCAGCAGTTACTCTCACGGGAACTTACTACAGAATGAGCAGTTCTTC	CASSYSHGNLLQNEQFF
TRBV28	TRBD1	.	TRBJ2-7	TGTGCCAGCAGTTCAGGACAGGGGATCACCTACGAGCAGTACTTC	CASSSGQGITYEQYF
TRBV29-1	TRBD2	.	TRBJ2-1	TGCAGCGCGAGTGGGGGAGGGGCCCCCAATGAGCAGTTCTTC	CSASGGGAPNEQFF
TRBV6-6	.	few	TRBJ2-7	TGTGCCAGCAGTTACTCCGGGTCTTGGGGCGTCGAGCAGTACTTC	CASSYSGSWGVEQYF
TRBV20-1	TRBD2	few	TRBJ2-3	TGCAGTGCTAAGCGGGAGGTGGCAGATACGCAGTATTTT	CSAKREVADTQYF
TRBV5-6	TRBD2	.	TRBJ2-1	TGTGCCAGCAGCTTGGGACTACTAGCGGCCTACAATGAGCAGTTCTTC	CASSLGLLAAYNEQFF
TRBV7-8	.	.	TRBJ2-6	TGTGCCAGCAGCCGACAGGTGGATTCTGGGGCCAACGTCCTGACTTTC	CASSRQVDSGANVLTF
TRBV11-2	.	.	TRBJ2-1	TGTGCCAGCAGCTTATTCCCCCCAGGGGCCAGGAATGAGCAGTTCTTC	CASSLFPPGARNEQFF
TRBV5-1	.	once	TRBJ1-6	TGCGCCAGCAGTTTCGACGGGAGCTCCTATAATTCACCCCTCCACTTT	CASSFDGSSYNSPLHF
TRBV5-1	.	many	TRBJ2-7	TGCGCCAGCAGCTTGGGAGGTCTGGCCTACGAGCAGTACTTC	CASSLGGLAYEQYF
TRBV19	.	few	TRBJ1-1	TGTGCCAGTAGTCCCAGGCGGGGGGTGAACACTGAAGCTTTCTTT	CASSPRRGVNTEAFF
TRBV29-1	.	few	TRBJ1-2	TGCAGCGGGGGGTCCTTTTATGGCTACACCTTC	CSGGSFYGYTF
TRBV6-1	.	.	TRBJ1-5	TGTGCCAGCAGTGAAGCTAGAGGGACTCCCCAGCATTTT	CASSEARGTPQHF
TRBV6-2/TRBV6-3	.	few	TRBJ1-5	TGTGCCAGCCGTCGGCTGAGCAATCAGCCCCAGCATTTT	CASRRLSNQPQHF
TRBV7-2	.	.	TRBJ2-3	TGTGCCAGCAGCTTAAGAGCAGATACAGATACGCAGTATTTT	CASSLRADTDTQYF
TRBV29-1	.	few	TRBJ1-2	TGCAGCGTGGAAGGGGCAAACCGGGGGGCTAACTATGGCTACACCTTC	CSVEGANRGANYGYTF
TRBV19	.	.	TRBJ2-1	TGTGCCAGTAGTAAAGGGCGGAGGGACAATGAGCAGTTCTTC	CASSKGRRDNEQFF
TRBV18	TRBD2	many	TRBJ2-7	TGTGCCAGCTCTCCTAGCGGGAGCTCCTACGAGCAGTACTTC	CASSPSGSSYEQYF
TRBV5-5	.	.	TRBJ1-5	TGTGCCAGCAGCCGCGAAACGACGGGCTGGAGTCAGCCCCAGCATTTT	CASSRETTGWSQPQHF
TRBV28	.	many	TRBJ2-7	TGTGCCAGCACCGTCCCGGGATCCTACGAGCAGTACTTC	CASTVPGSYEQYF
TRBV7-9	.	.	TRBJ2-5	TGTGCCAGCAGCTCCCCCGGGGGAAGCGAGACCCAGTACTTC	CASSSPGGSETQYF
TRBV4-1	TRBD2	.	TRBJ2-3	TGCGCCAGCAGCCAAGACGGGGCGGGGGGGTTGGCAGATACGCAGTATTTT	CASSQDGAGGLADTQYF
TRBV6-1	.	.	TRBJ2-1	TGTGCCAGCAGTGAAAATGGAAGGGTTTATGAGCAGTTCTTC	CASSENGRVYEQFF
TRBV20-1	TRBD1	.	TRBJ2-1	TGCAGTGCTATCCGGGACAGCTCCTACAATGAGCAGTTCTTC	CSAIRDSSYNEQFF
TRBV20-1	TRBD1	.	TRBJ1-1	TGCAGTGCTAACCGAGACAGGGGAAGGACTGAAGCTTTCTTT	CSANRDRGRTEAFF
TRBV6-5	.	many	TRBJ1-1	TGTGCCAGCAGTTCGGACGGGACCTTGGCTTTCTTT	CASSSDGTLAFF
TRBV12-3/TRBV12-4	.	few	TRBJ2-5	TGTGCCAGCAGTCACCCGACTAGTTCTGAGACCCAGTACTTC	CASSHPTSSETQYF
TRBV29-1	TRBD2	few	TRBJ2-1	TGCAGCGGGCGGGAGGGGAGCTCCTACAATGAGCAGTTCTTC	CSGREGSSYNEQFF
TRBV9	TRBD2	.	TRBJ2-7	TGTGCCAGCAGCGTAGGACTAGCGGGAAACTACGAGCAGTACTTC	CASSVGLAGNYEQYF
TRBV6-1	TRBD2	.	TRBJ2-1	TGTGCCAGCAGTGAGCGACTAGCGGGAGGGGACAATGAGCAGTTCTTC	CASSERLAGGDNEQFF
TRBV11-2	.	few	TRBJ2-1	TGTGCCAGCAGCTTAGATGGGAGTCGGGGAGTAAATGAGCAGTTCTTC	CASSLDGSRGVNEQFF
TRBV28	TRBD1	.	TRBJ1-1	TGTGCCAGCGAAAGAAATACAGGGGGCGCGGGCACTGAAGCTTTCTTT	CASERNTGGAGTEAFF
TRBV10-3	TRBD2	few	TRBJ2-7	TGTGCCATCAGTGACCTGAGCGGGGTAAGATCCTACGAGCAGTACTTC	CAISDLSGVRSYEQYF
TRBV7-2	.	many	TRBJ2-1	TGTGCCAGCAGCTTAGGGCGGCGTTGGGAGCAGTTCTTC	CASSLGRRWEQFF
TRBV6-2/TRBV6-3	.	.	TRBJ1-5	TGTGCCAGCAGTTCCGCACAATCAAAACAGCCCCAGCATTTT	CASSSAQSKQPQHF
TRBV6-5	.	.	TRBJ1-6	TGTGCCAGCAGCAACGGGGAGTCCTATAATTCACCCCTCCACTTT	CASSNGESYNSPLHF